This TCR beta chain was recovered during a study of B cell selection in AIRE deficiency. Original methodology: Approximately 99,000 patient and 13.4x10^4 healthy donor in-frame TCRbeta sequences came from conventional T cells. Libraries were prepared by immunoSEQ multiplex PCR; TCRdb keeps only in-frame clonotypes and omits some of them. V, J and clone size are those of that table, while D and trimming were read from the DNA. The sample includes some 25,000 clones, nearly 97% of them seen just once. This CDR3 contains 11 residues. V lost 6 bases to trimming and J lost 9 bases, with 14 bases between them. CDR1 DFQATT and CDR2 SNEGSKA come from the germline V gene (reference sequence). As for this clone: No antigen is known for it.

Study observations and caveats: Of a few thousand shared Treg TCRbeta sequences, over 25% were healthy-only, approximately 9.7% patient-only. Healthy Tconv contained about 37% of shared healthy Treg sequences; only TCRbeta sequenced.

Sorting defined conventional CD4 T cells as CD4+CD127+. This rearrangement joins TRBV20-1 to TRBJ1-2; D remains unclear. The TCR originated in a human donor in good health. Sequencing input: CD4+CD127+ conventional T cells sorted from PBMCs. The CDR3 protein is CSALVISSYTF. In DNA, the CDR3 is TGCAGTGCACTGGTTATTAGTAGCTACACCTTC.